This TCR beta chain was identified in a study of cytomegalovirus exposure and HLA in healthy donors (TCRdb year 2017). About the investigation overall: An earlier analysis of some 500 of the donors reported more than 250 Gb of sequence data and 117 million unique TCR beta sequences from roughly 180 million T cells. An early release covering 500 to 750 HLA-typed donors comprised roughly 300 gigabases of sequencing data and roughly 85 million unique TCR sequences. Of the 300 to 400 genotyped donors, around 81% fell in the genetic ancestry cluster associated with self-reported Caucasian donors. The study aimed to test whether signatures of past pathogen exposure could be identified by cataloging public T cell receptors. The study used immunosequencing to profile the T cell repertoires of around 600 subjects and linked those repertoires to cytomegalovirus serostatus. Besides the first cohort of 500 to 700 subjects, a separate validation cohort made up of around 120 different subjects was used. To predict cytomegalovirus infection status, the study combined high-throughput TCR immunosequencing, statistical association of individual TCRs with disease status, and machine learning. To study patterns of TCR occurrence, a later analysis re-analyzed previously published TCR beta repertoires from hundreds of donors and added high-resolution HLA genotyping. In the later analysis, no new phenotypic data were used to find candidate immune exposures; instead, reliance was placed on TCR beta sequences and their occurrence across donors. An earlier analysis of 587 of the donors applied high-throughput TCR beta sequencing to assess whether each TCR beta V gene segment acted as functional or pseudogenic. Alongside the repertoire data, information on donor age, sex, ethnicity and CMV serostatus was compiled. In a later genetic analysis, genome-wide SNP genotypes for about three fifths of the 666 donors were used, and that subset was treated as a discovery cohort. Every discovery cohort repertoire had been produced on one sequencing platform. HLA typing included class I and class II loci at four-digit resolution. Typing coverage varied by locus: about 629-640 donors for A, B, C, DRB1 and DQB1; more than 500 for DQA1; 606 for DPA1; under 490 for DPB1. Roughly five DR-DQ haplotypes were handled as single units for association and clustering, since linkage in the cohort was strong. On average, about 240,000 unique TCR beta nucleotide sequences were sequenced per donor among more than 350 genotyped donors of the cohort, with about 19% of those sequences being non-productive.

For CDR1 and CDR2, the germline V gene lists SNHLY and FYNNEI. The CDR3 has 16 amino acids, counting the end cysteine and phenylalanine. This entry keeps only the CDR3 DNA: 48 bases, framed from base 1. A distance of 15 bases separates the germline ends of V and J, which lose 2 bases and 4 bases respectively. The library was obtained by the immunoSEQ multiplex PCR assay. The multiplex PCR relied on a mix of 60 forward primers for TCR Vbeta segments and 13 reverse primers for TCR Jbeta segments. Amplification of the CDR3 region of rearranged TCR beta genes was performed with a multiplex PCR assay on genomic DNA. The amplified TCR beta libraries were sequenced on the Illumina HiSeq System as 87-base-pair reads. Per the authors' processing: In a later analysis, 77 million or so unique TCR beta chains were counted across the roughly 700 repertoires, and roughly 9.9 million of these chains were shared by at least two donors. Raw reads were error-corrected and collapsed into unique sequences with a nearest-neighbor algorithm that merged closely related sequences to remove PCR and sequencing errors. To assign V, D and J gene segments, CDR3 sequences were aligned to IMGT reference sequences. For a sequence to be retained, a match of at least six nucleotides to both a V gene segment and a J gene segment was required. Rearrangements were classified as productive when the CDR3 lacked stop codons and remained in frame with V and J, and all other rearrangements were classified as non-productive. CDR3 was defined according to IMGT convention as the region running from the second conserved V-encoded cysteine to the conserved J-encoded phenylalanine. In an earlier analysis of more than 550 of the donors, sequences lacking an unambiguous match to a single V gene segment were excluded. An earlier analysis of just under 600 of the donors called V segments functional above 56.7% productive rearrangements and segregating when the between-donor standard deviation exceeded 5%. To diagnose cytomegalovirus status from the catalog of TCR beta chain sequences, a statistical classification framework was built. In a later analysis, TCR nucleotide sequences were compared against IMGT/GENE-DB human TR gene sequences so that V and J genes could be assigned. The TCRdist pipeline was used in a later analysis to assign CDR3 sequences and most-parsimonious VDJ recombination scenarios. A later analysis defined each TCR beta chain by its CDR3 amino acid sequence plus V-gene family, and excluded reads lacking a unique V-gene family. As a way to deal with suspected cross-contamination and a sequencing artifact, a later analysis dropped nearly 600 nucleotide sequences that were highly shared and had low generation probability. A later analysis calculated a clonal expansion index for each public chain from normalized within-repertoire ranks of inferred template counts. In a later analysis, generation probabilities were computed with a VDJ recombination model fitted to out-of-frame rearrangements, and the resulting probabilities were checked against IGoR. In a later analysis, hypergeometric tests were used to score TCR-TCR, TCR-HLA and TCR-CMV co-occurrence, with a repertoire-size bias correction applied to TCR pairs. A later analysis estimated false discovery rates by permuting HLA or CMV assignments 20 times. In a later analysis, co-occurring TCRs were grouped with DBSCAN, and TCRdist sequence similarity was added when clustering was performed within HLA-allele-positive subsets. Repertoires with fewer than 30,000 or more than 120,000 public chains, plus five repertoires with anomalous nucleotide sharing, were excluded from co-occurrence clustering. TCRdb carries this immuneACCESS record with in-frame sequences only. Its versions omit some clonotypes, under half of them owing to an unresolved V gene in the studies checked, with the rest unexplained. For V, J and clone size, that table is used; D and trimming come from the DNA. This sample has approximately 150,000 clones in its table, and over 75% of those were observed once. The ten top clones hold 3.5% to 5% of the sample.

Notes on this clone: The target of this receptor is not known. No clone much larger than this one lies a single base away; base qualities are absent.

In total, approximately 610 healthy bone marrow donors made up the cohort. Cohort members were all nominally healthy when sampled, although unrecorded immune exposures were likely present. The donor tested CMV seronegative, placing the donor among the 350 or so seronegative members of the cohort. Each donor provided a peripheral blood sample, and peripheral blood mononuclear cells were used for TCR beta sequencing. Genomic DNA extraction from the blood cell samples was performed with the Qiagen DNeasy Blood Extraction Kit. Broad study findings and their caveats: Roughly uniform sequencing depth across donors was assumed in presence/absence analyses, although this assumption may not hold. While some public TCRs were present in many individuals, most TCR sequences turned up only very rarely across donors. Assigning TCR associations to individual alleles was difficult when HLA alleles, especially DR and DQ, strongly co-occurred. A few of the identified cytomegalovirus-associated TCR beta chains were confirmed in vitro to be specific for cytomegalovirus antigens. The 87-base-pair reads could not distinguish some IMGT-functional V segments, including TRBV6-2 and TRBV6-3, so those segments were excluded. A further reported finding was that TCR beta sequences accurately predicted the HLA-A and HLA-B alleles for most subjects in the first cohort. The only immune exposure information available for the cohort was CMV serostatus. In a later genetic analysis, fewer N-insertions in productive TCRs were reported among donors in an Asian-associated ancestry cluster than the approximately 630-donor mean. In this cohort, only TCR beta chains were sequenced, and detectable features were limited by the absence of alpha or paired-chain data. The earlier analysis of nearly 600 of the donors excluded 15 to 20 rarely observed V segments, including chromosome 9 orphons, because counts were too low. A group of highly shared sequence variants was considered likely to be a technical artifact of the sequencing pipeline. An association between a missense DCLRE1C variant and V-gene and J-gene trimming of TCR beta chains was found in a later genetic analysis and replicated in an independent cohort. Cytomegalovirus status was reported to be diagnosed by the classifier with high specificity and sensitivity in both the original and validation cohorts. Because some donors lacked HLA typing at each locus, the association tests relied only on the typed subset. It was suggested by the authors that the approach could potentially be generalized to other disease states and immunological phenotypes. Broadly in line with IMGT annotations, most TCR beta V segments showed up in productive rearrangements about 87% or about 30% of the time in an earlier analysis of several hundred of the donors. A later analysis found that HLA-associated TCR beta chains were more clonally expanded and had lower generation probabilities than equally common non-associated chains. The study listed approximately 150 TCR beta chains as associated with cytomegalovirus. In a later analysis, TCR association rates were found to vary across HLA loci, with the most associated TCRs seen for DRB1 alleles and the fewest for HLA-C alleles. In a later analysis, several top co-occurrence clusters were reported to appear linked to parvovirus B19, influenza, CMV and Epstein-Barr virus. Most CMV-associated TCR beta chains appeared to be HLA-restricted in a later analysis, and the HLA associations seemed to be driven largely by CMV exposure. At a false discovery rate of 0.05, a later analysis linked 16,951 TCR beta sequences to specific HLA alleles. Linkage disequilibrium might explain the correlated functional status among segregating V segments, but an unknown experimental factor could not be excluded.

Sequencing was performed on PBMCs. The rearranged segments are TRBV2 and TRBJ1-5; TRBD1 is a weak D gene call, 5 bases matching. This TCR came from a man aged 35 to 55 in good health and CMV-seronegative. The CDR3 in this case is CASSEFGGNGNQPQHF. The sequenced DNA is TGTGCCAGCAGTGAATTCGGGGGAAATGGGAATCAGCCCCAGCATTTT.